Below, 19 T cell receptor beta chains from the same sample are listed, as sequenced in a study of siplizumab effects on memory and regulatory T cells. The repertoire was sequenced with immunoSEQ multiplex PCR; TCRdb's copy has only in-frame clones and lacks some. The sample contains about 100,000 clones, more than 85% of which appear only once. Sample: CD4+ T cells sorted from blood. The receptors derive from a human donor in good health.

The chain has TRBV9 and TRBJ2-3; 10 bases agree with TRBD2. The length of the CDR3 is 16 residues. V trimming: 4 bases; J trimming: 4 bases; junction bases outside the gene matches: 9. Germline loops: CDR1 SGDLS, CDR2 YYNGEE. CDR3 DNA sequence: TGTGCCAGCAGCTCCCTCAGCGGGGGGGCCGCAGATACGCAGTATTTT. Protein sequence: CASSSLSGGAADTQYF.

This clone was found once. J is TRBJ2-1 and V is TRBV9; TRBD2 matches 9 bases. Trimming removed 4 bases from V and 9 bases from J; junction bases left unmatched: 11. Germline V lookup: CDR1 SGDLS, CDR2 YYNGEE. This CDR3 contains 15 residues. The CDR3 sequence is CASSSRAGGPGEQFF. DNA for the CDR3: TGTGCCAGCAGCTCACGGGCGGGGGGGCCCGGTGAGCAGTTCTTC. The entire variable domain, with the rest obtained from reference TRBV9 and TRBJ2-1, is as follows: DSGVTQTPKHLITATGQRVTLRCSPRSGDLSVYWYQQSLDQGLQFLIQYYNGEERAKGNILERFSAQQFPDLHSELNLSSLELGDSALYFCASSSRAGGPGEQFFGPGTRLTVL.

V usage is TRBV19 and J usage is TRBJ1-3; 9 bases are a match to TRBD1. The junction had 4 bases not matched to a gene; V was cut back by 5 bases and J by 2 bases. This CDR3 has 15 amino acids. Germline lookup yields CDR1 LNHDA and CDR2 SQIVND (reference sequence). Written as DNA, the CDR3 is TGTGCCAGTAGTGTACAGGGGGCGCCTGGAAACACCATATATTTT. Translated: CASSVQGAPGNTIYF. Based on the CDR3 plus reference TRBV19 and TRBJ1-3, the full variable domain is DGGITQSPKYLFRKEGQNVTLSCEQNLNHDAMYWYRQDPGQGLRLIYYSQIVNDFQKGDIAEGYSVSREKKESFPLTVTSAQKNPTAFYLCASSVQGAPGNTIYFGEGSWLTVV.

This chain connects TRBV10-2 to TRBJ2-6; no firm D call. V was cut by 3 bases and J by 0 bases, with 9 bases left in between. Germline-derived CDR1 and CDR2 are WSHSY and SAAADI. This CDR3 contains 16 residues. In DNA, the CDR3 is TGCGCCAGCAGTGAAGCCGGCAGCTCTGGGGCCAACGTCCTGACTTTC. Translating it yields CASSEAGSSGANVLTF.

V is TRBV5-4 and J is TRBJ1-1; TRBD1 aligns across 7 bases. CDR3 size: 15 residues. CDR1 and CDR2 (germline): SGHNT, YYREEE (reference sequence). Unmatched junction bases numbered 8, after V lost 3 bases and J lost 3 bases. Here the CDR3 reads CASSSGARGDTEAFF. The CDR3 DNA reads TGTGCCAGCAGCTCGGGGGCCAGGGGGGACACTGAAGCTTTCTTT.

The chain couples TRBV14 to TRBJ2-5, with TRBD2 identical over 13 bases. The germline CDR1 and CDR2 sequences are SGHDN and FVKESK. The CDR3 length is 17 residues. Trimming at V came to 4 bases and at J to 3 bases, leaving 8 bases not matched to a gene. Here the CDR3 DNA reads TGTGCCAGCAGCCCTCGATCGACTAGCGGGGGGAAAGAGACCCAGTACTTC. Encoded protein: CASSPRSTSGGKETQYF.

This clone was seen more than once but under ten times. The chain has TRBV5-6 and TRBJ1-4; TRBD1 might be the D (6 bases). V gave up 0 bases and J gave up 5 bases, with 14 bases separating them. CDR3 length: 16 residues. Per germline, CDR1 SGHDT and CDR2 YYEEEE. CDR3 protein: CASSLGMGHSNEKLFF. For the CDR3, the DNA is TGTGCCAGCAGCTTGGGAATGGGACACTCCAATGAAAAACTGTTTTTT.

The chain combines TRBV7-9 with TRBJ1-3, with D unclear. The CDR3 is 16 residues long. CDR1 SEHNR and CDR2 FQNEAQ come from the germline V gene (reference sequence). V was trimmed by 3 bases and J by 0 bases, leaving 12 bases between them. The CDR3 reads CASSFPPGSSGNTIYF. In DNA, the CDR3 is TGTGCCAGCAGCTTCCCCCCAGGCAGCTCTGGAAACACCATATATTTT.

The genes are TRBV6-1 and TRBJ1-2; 7 bases agree with TRBD1. Unmatched junction bases numbered 12, after V lost 6 bases and J lost 8 bases. This CDR3 contains 14 residues. Germline V gene sequence: CDR1 MNHNS, CDR2 SASEGT. Here the CDR3 reads CASRNQGGSSGYTF. The CDR3 region has the DNA TGTGCCAGCAGGAACCAGGGGGGATCGAGCGGCTACACCTTC.

The count of this clone is one. The chain carries TRBV9 and TRBJ2-3; no definite D call. The germline V and J ends were trimmed by 2 bases and 2 bases, with 6 bases remaining between them. The CDR3 extends over 13 amino acids. Per the germline V gene, CDR1 is SGDLS and CDR2 is YYNGEE. CDR3 sequence reads: CASSVRYTDTQYF. CDR3 sequence (DNA): TGTGCCAGCAGCGTTCGGTACACAGATACGCAGTATTTT. Variable domain in full (rest from reference TRBV9 and TRBJ2-3): DSGVTQTPKHLITATGQRVTLRCSPRSGDLSVYWYQQSLDQGLQFLIQYYNGEERAKGNILERFSAQQFPDLHSELNLSSLELGDSALYFCASSVRYTDTQYFGPGTRLTVL.

The rearrangement uses TRBV19 and TRBJ1-2, with a possible D match to TRBD1 (6 bases). The germline V gene encodes CDR1 LNHDA and CDR2 SQIVND (reference sequence). This CDR3 region has 15 residues. The V end lost 6 bases, the J end lost 3 bases, and 17 bases lay between the germline ends. The CDR3: CASSRTGTPYYGYTF. CDR3 nucleotides: TGTGCCAGTAGCCGAACAGGGACCCCGTACTATGGCTACACCTTC. Full variable domain (missing parts from reference TRBV19 and TRBJ1-2): DGGITQSPKYLFRKEGQNVTLSCEQNLNHDAMYWYRQDPGQGLRLIYYSQIVNDFQKGDIAEGYSVSREKKESFPLTVTSAQKNPTAFYLCASSRTGTPYYGYTFGSGTRLTVV.

The CDR3 DNA follows: TGTGCCAGCACATCGACAGGGAACACCGGGGAGCTGTTTTTT. As protein: CASTSTGNTGELFF. The chain uses TRBV6-5 and TRBJ2-2; perhaps TRBD1 as D (6 bases). The germline gives CDR1 MNHEY, CDR2 SVGAGI. There are 14 residues in the CDR3. V shed 7 bases and J shed 1 base, with 10 bases lying between them.

V is TRBV18 and J is TRBJ1-2; D might be TRBD1 (6 bases). Germline CDR1 is KGHSH and CDR2 is LQKENI. V lost 2 bases to trimming and J lost 0 bases, with 10 bases between them. This CDR3 is 15 amino acids long. CDR3 nucleotides: TGTGCCAGCTCACCAACAGGGACCACTAACTATGGCTACACCTTC. This gives the protein CASSPTGTTNYGYTF.

V and J are TRBV2 and TRBJ2-7; 9 bases line up with TRBD1. V shed 8 bases, J shed 3 bases, and the junction held 5 bases outside the gene matches. The CDR3 sequence is 13 residues long. From germline, CDR1 is SNHLY and CDR2 FYNNEI. This CDR3 reads CASSGQGRYEQYF. CDR3 DNA sequence: TGTGCCAGCTCGGGACAGGGCCGCTACGAGCAGTACTTC.

The rearrangement joins TRBV9 to TRBJ2-3; no clear D. Germline CDR1 is SGDLS and CDR2 is YYNGEE. V was cut by 0 bases and J by 2 bases, with 7 bases left in between. The CDR3 has 14 residues. The CDR3 nucleotides are TGTGCCAGCAGCGTAGTGGCCTTCACAGATACGCAGTATTTT. As protein: CASSVVAFTDTQYF.

This chain uses TRBV5-4 with TRBJ2-5; D remains unclear. This CDR3 has 13 amino acids. V was clipped by 2 bases and J by 2 bases, with 7 bases between them. The germline gives CDR1 SGHNT, CDR2 YYREEE (reference sequence). The CDR3 here is CASSFIQQETQYF. As DNA, the CDR3 is TGTGCCAGCAGCTTTATTCAACAAGAGACCCAGTACTTC.

The rearrangement uses TRBV25-1 and TRBJ2-7, with TRBD2 as a possible D gene (6 bases). Germline CDR1 MGHDK, CDR2 SYGVNS. The CDR3 totals 14 residues. The V and J ends lost 1 base and 3 bases respectively, with 10 bases between them. CDR3 coding DNA: TGTGCCAGCAGTGAATCCAGGGACTTCTACGAGCAGTACTTC. Amino acids: CASSESRDFYEQYF.

This chain joins TRBV5-1 and TRBJ2-2; 7 positions agree with TRBD1. The CDR3 has 16 amino acids. With V trimmed by 8 bases and J by 5 bases, 15 bases remained unmatched. The germline V gene encodes CDR1 SGHRS and CDR2 YFSETQ. The CDR3 bases are TGCGCCAGTTTCGACGACCGACAGGGACGGACCGGGGAGCTGTTTTTT. Its protein product is CASFDDRQGRTGELFF.

This clone has only one observation. V is TRBV5-1 and J is TRBJ2-1, with 8 bases lining up with TRBD1. CDR1 is SGHRS and CDR2 is YFSETQ in the germline V gene. With V trimmed by 0 bases and J by 1 base, 12 bases remained unmatched. The CDR3 contains 19 residues. The CDR3 bases are TGCGCCAGCAGCTTGGGGTCAGGGGGCTCTTCACGATCCTACAATGAGCAGTTCTTC. This sequence encodes CASSLGSGGSSRSYNEQFF.